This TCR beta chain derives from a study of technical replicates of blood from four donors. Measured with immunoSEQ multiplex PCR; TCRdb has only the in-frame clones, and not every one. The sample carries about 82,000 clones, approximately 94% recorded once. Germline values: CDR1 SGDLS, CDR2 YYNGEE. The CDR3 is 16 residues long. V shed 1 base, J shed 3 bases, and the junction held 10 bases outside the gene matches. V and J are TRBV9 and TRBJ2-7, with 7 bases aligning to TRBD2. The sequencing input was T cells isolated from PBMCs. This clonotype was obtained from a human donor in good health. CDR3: CASSVLASGGVYEQYF. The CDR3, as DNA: TGTGCCAGCAGCGTACTGGCTAGCGGAGGCGTCTACGAGCAGTACTTC.